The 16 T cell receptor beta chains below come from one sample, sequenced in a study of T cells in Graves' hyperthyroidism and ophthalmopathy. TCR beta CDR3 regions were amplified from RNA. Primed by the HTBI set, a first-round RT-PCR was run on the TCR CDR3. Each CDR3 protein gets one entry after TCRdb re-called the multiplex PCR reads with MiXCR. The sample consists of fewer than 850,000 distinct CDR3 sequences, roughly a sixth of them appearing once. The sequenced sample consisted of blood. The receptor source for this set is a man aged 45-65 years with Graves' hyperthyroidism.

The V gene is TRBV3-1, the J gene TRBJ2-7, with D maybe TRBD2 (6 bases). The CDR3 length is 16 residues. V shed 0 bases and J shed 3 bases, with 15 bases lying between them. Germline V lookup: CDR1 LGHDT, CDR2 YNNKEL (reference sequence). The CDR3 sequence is CASSQENPVEGYEQYF. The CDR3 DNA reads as TGTGCCAGCAGCCAAGAGAATCCGGTGGAGGGCTACGAGCAGTACTTC.

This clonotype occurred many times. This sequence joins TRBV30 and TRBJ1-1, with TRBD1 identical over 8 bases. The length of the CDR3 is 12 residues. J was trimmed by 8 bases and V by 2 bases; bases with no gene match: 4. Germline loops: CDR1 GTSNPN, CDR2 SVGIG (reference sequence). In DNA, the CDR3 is TGTGCCTGGAGTTCGCGGACAGGGGAAGCTTTCTTT. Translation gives CAWSSRTGEAFF.

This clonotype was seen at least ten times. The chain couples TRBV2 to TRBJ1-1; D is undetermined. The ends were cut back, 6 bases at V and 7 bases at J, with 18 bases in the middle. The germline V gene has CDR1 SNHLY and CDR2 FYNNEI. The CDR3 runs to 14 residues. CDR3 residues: CASSPSQTTLEAFF. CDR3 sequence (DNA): TGTGCCAGCAGCCCGAGCCAGACAACCCTTGAAGCTTTCTTT. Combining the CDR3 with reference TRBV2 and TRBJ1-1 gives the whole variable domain EPEVTQTPSHQVTQMGQEVILRCVPISNHLYFYWYRQILGQKVEFLVSFYNNEISEKSEIFDDQFSVERPDGSNFTLKIRSTKLEDSAMYFCASSPSQTTLEAFFGQGTRLTVV.

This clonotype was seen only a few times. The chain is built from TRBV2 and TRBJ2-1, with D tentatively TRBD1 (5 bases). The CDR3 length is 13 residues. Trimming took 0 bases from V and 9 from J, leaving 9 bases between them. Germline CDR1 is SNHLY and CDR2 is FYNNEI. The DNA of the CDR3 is TGTGCCAGCAGTGAAGCGGTAAGGGGTGAGCAGTTCTTC. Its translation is CASSEAVRGEQFF.

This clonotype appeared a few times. CDR3 bases: TGTGCCACTGGCCGGGACCAGCAGTTCTTC. The encoded protein is CATGRDQQFF. The chain recombines TRBV6-2 or TRBV6-3 with TRBJ2-1, with D perhaps assigned TRBD1 or TRBD2 (5 bases each). Trimming took off 10 bases at V and 11 bases at J, with 12 bases between the two ends. This CDR3 is built from 10 residues. Germline CDR1 reads MNHEY; CDR2 reads SVGEGT.

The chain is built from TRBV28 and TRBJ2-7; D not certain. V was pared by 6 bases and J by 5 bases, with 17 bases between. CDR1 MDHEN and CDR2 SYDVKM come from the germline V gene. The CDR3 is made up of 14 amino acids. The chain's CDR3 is CASSAQPTIHEQYF. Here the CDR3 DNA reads TGTGCCAGCAGCGCTCAACCGACGATCCACGAGCAGTACTTC.

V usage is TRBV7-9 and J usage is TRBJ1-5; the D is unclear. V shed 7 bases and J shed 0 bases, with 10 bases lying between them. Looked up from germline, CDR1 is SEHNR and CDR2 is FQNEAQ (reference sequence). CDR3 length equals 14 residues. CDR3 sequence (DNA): TGTGCCAGCAACCGAGAAAATAGCAATCAGCCCCAGCATTTT. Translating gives CASNRENSNQPQHF.

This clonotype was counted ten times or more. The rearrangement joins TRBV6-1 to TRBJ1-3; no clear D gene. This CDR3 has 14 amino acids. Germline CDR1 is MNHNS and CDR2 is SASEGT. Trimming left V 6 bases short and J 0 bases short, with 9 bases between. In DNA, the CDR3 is TGTGCCAGCAGCCCCTATGTCTCTGGAAACACCATATATTTT. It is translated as CASSPYVSGNTIYF.

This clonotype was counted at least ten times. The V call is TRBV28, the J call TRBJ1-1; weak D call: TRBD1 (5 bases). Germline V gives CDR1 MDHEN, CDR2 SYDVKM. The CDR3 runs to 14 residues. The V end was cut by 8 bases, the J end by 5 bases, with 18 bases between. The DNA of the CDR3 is TGTGCCAGCGTAGAGTTGGGGGTCGTGACTGAAGCTTTCTTT. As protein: CASVELGVVTEAFF.

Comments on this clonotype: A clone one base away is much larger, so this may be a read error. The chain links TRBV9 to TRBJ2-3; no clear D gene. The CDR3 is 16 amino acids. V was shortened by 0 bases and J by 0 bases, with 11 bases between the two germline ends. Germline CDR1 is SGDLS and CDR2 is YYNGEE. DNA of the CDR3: TGTGCCAGCAGCGTAGACCGCGGTCGTAGCACAGATACGCAGTATTTT. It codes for CASSVDRGRSTDTQYF.

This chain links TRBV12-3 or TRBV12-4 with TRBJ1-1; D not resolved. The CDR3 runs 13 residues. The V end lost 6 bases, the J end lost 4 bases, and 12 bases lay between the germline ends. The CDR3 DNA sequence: TGTGCCAGCAGACCCAAGGACCTCACTGAAGCTTTCTTT. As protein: CASRPKDLTEAFF.

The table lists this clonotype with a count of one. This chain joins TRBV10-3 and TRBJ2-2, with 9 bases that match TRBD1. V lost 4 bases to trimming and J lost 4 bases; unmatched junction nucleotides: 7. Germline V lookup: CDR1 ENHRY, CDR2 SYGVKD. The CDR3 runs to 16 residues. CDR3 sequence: CAISGGQGKGTGELFF. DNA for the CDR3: TGTGCCATCAGTGGAGGACAGGGGAAGGGCACCGGGGAGCTGTTTTTT.

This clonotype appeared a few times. CDR3 region: CAISPGTSGTDTQYF. The CDR3 coding sequence is TGCGCCATCTCCCCGGGGACTAGCGGCACAGATACGCAGTATTTT. The chain carries TRBV10-2 and TRBJ2-3, with 10 bases that match TRBD2. CDR3 length equals 15 residues. CDR1 WSHSY and CDR2 SAAADI come from the germline V gene. Losses at the gene ends were 10 bases for V and 1 base for J; bases not matched to a gene: 8.

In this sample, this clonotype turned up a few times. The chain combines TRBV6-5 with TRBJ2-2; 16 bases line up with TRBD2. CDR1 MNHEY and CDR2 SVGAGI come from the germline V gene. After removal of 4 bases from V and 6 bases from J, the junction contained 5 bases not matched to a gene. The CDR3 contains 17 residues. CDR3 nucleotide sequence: TGTGCCAGCAGTTTACTGGGACTAGCGGGAGGGGCCGGGGAGCTGTTTTTT. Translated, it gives CASSLLGLAGGAGELFF.

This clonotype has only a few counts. The chain's CDR3 is CAWNGRIQETQYF. As DNA, the CDR3 is TGTGCCTGGAACGGACGGATCCAAGAGACCCAGTACTTC. This chain connects TRBV30 to TRBJ2-5; no clear D gene. Trimming pared 4 bases from V and 1 base from J, leaving 10 bases between. The CDR3 loop spans 13 amino acids. Germline V lookup: CDR1 GTSNPN, CDR2 SVGIG (reference sequence).

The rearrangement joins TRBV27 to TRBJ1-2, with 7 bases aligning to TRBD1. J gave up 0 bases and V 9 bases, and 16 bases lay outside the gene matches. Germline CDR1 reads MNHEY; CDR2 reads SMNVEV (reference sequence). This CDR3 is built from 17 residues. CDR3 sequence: CASTKLGTVQTNYGYTF. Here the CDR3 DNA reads TGTGCCAGTACCAAACTCGGGACAGTTCAGACTAACTATGGCTACACCTTC.